A selection of T cell receptor beta chains follows, all from one sample in a study of blood T cell repertoires in COVID-19. Sequenced by immunoSEQ multiplex PCR; TCRdb stores in-frame clones only, minus some. The profile shows around 140,000 clones, about 85% of them singletons. Sequencing input: peripheral blood. These receptors were taken from a human donor in a cohort sampled during active COVID-19. Each CDR3 is given without its conserved first and last residue.

TRBV9 | ASSVKQGSNTGELF
TRBV5-1 | ASSPPLAGDEQF
TRBV27 | ASSLGTSGLREQF
TRBV5-1 | ASGLHLGRVRGWF
TRBV6-2/TRBV6-3 | ASSYSQFAGLGTEAF
TRBV3-1/TRBV3-2 | ASSPSGTGRFQGAEAF
TRBV7-3 | ASSQGHGIGEQF
TRBV6-5 | ASRRTGRMSPLH
TRBV11-2 | ASSSGLGEQY
TRBV28 | ASSRGPATNEKLF
TRBV3-1/TRBV3-2 | ASSLGTSGIPSLEQY
TRBV7-6 | ASSPGQGDYEQY
TRBV7-8 | ASSSLTGIGQPQH
TRBV12-3/TRBV12-4 | ASSLWLAEQY
TRBV3-1/TRBV3-2 | ASSHFGTSSYNEQF
TRBV5-1 | ASSARRDSSGANVLT
TRBV19 | ASSLGQTYYGYT
TRBV18 | ASSPSQGAGYGYT